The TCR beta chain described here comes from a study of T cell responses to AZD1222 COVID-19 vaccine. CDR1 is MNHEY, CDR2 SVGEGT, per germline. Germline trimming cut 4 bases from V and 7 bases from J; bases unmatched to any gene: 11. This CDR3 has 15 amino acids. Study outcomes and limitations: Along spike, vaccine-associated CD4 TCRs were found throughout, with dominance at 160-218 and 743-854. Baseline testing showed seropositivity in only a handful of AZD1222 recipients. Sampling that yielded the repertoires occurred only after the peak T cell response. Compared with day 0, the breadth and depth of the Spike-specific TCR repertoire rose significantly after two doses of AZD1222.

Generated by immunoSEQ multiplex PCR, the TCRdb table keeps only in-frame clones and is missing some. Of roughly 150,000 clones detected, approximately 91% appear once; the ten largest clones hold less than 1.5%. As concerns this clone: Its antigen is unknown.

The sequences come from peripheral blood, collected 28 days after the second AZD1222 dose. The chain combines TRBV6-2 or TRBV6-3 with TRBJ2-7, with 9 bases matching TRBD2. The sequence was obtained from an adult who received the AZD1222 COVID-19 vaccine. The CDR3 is CASSSIRGGAREQYF. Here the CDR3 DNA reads TGTGCCAGCAGTTCGATTCGCGGGGGGGCCAGGGAGCAGTACTTC.